This TCR beta chain was sequenced during a study of T-cell reconstitution after alpha-beta-depleted transplantation in children. Worth noting for this clonotype: Its target is not known. Compared with germline, one end of the junction differs, possibly owing to a read error.

Study-wide findings and caveats: One year post-transplant, T-cell counts and diversity were largely derived from T cells produced anew. Reportedly, alpha-beta T cells present about two months post-transplant originated from several hundred expanded clones of graft origin.

Unique molecular identifiers were used in preparing the TCRbeta library. TCRdb passed the PCR reads through MiXCR, listing each CDR3 protein once. The sample has tens of thousands of distinct CDR3 sequences, roughly 14% seen once; the top ten hold 27%. Germline CDR1 is LGHDT and CDR2 is YNNKEL (reference sequence). This CDR3 has 14 residues. J is TRBJ1-4 and V is TRBV3-1, with a weak D call TRBD1 (5 bases). The sequence came from a male patient between 2 and 9 years old who had a stem cell transplant for acute lymphoblastic leukemia, so the T cells may come from the graft donor. The sample was PBMCs, mostly from graft donor cells, taken 180 days after TCRalphabeta/CD19-depleted stem cell transplant. CDR3 coding DNA: TGTGCCAGTAGACCGGGACTGACGAATGAAAAACTGTTATTT. Encoded protein: CASRPGLTNEKLLF.